A single sample is the source of the 19 T cell receptor beta chains below, sequenced in a study of T cells in women clearing cervical HPV infection. The data were produced by immunoSEQ multiplex PCR, yet TCRdb's version contains in-frame clones alone and is incomplete. This repertoire comprises tens of thousands of clones; its ten largest clones make up 35%. Sequenced: blood buffy coat. The origin of the receptors is a woman between 18 and 69 years old with a cervical HPV16 infection that either progressed to CIN3+ or cleared (not recorded which).

Worth noting for this clone: The read ends 3 residues early relative to the CDR3; the germline J gene fills the gap. V and J are TRBV19 and TRBJ2-2; weak D call: TRBD1 (5 bases). The CDR3 consists of 15 residues. Germline values: CDR1 LNHDA, CDR2 SQIVND (reference sequence). The CDR3 protein is CASSALTGFNEKLFF. The part of the CDR3 DNA that was read is TGTGCCAGTAGTGCCTTAACAGGCTTTAATGAAAAG.

Comments on this clone: The CDR3 end is not reached by the read, which stops 3 residues before it; the germline J gene fills it in. The gene calls are TRBV28 and TRBJ1-2, with D possibly TRBD1 on 6 matching bases. This CDR3 region has 14 residues. Germline V CDR1 and CDR2: MDHEN, SYDVKM. V lost 4 bases, J lost 0 bases, and 9 bases lay in between. The chain's CDR3 is CASSSTGANYGYTF. CDR3 DNA, as far as it was read: TGTGCCAGCAGTTCGACAGGTGCTAACTATGGC.

With respect to this clone: Sequencing ends 3 residues short of the CDR3 end; the germline J gene provides the rest. This rearrangement joins TRBV7-3 to TRBJ2-7; 7 nucleotides align to TRBD2. Per the germline V gene, CDR1 is SGHTA and CDR2 is FQGTGA. V gave up 7 bases and J gave up 5 bases; unmatched junction bases: 17. This CDR3 comprises 16 residues. This chain's CDR3 is CASNHKRVPLADEQYF. CDR3 DNA, as far as it was read: TGTGCCAGCAACCACAAGCGGGTTCCGCTAGCGGACGAG.

Note on this clone: The observed sequence ends 3 residues before the CDR3 terminus, with the missing tail filled in from the germline J gene. This chain connects TRBV7-9 to TRBJ2-2, with D tentatively TRBD2 (6 bases). The length of the CDR3 is 14 residues. Germline assignment: CDR1 SEHNR and CDR2 FQNEAQ (reference sequence). The CDR3 DNA, read in part, is TGTGCCAGCAGTATCGGGGGATCTAATGAAAAG. It specifies CASSIGGSNEK. The whole CDR3 protein is CASSIGGSNEKLFF.

On this clone: A read error may produce the germline difference seen at one junction end. The read falls 3 residues short of the CDR3 end, and the missing part is taken from the germline J gene. This sample also contains other DNA sequences that code for the same CDR3. The V gene is TRBV30, the J gene TRBJ1-3; 11 bases are shared with TRBD1. Germline lookup yields CDR1 GTSNPN and CDR2 SVGIG (reference sequence). The CDR3 sequence is 14 residues long. The CDR3 loop reads CALGQGEPGNTIYF. Partial CDR3 DNA: TGTGCCTTGGGACAGGGGGAACCTGGAAACACT.

About this clone: The read stops 3 residues short of the end of the CDR3; the missing end is completed from the germline J gene. The chain has TRBV10-3 and TRBJ2-5; 8 nucleotides match TRBD1. Germline CDR1 reads ENHRY; CDR2 reads SYGVKD. The CDR3 is 14 amino acids. V trimming: 2 bases; J trimming: 5 bases; junction bases outside the gene matches: 4. Here the CDR3 reads CAISERTGYETQYF. CDR3 DNA, as far as it was read: TGTGCCATCAGTGAGAGGACAGGGTACGAGACC.

Comment on this clone: The CDR3 end is not reached by the read, which stops 3 residues before it; the germline J gene fills it in. The genes are TRBV19 and TRBJ2-3, with D possibly being TRBD2 (7 bases). Trimming stripped 5 bases from V and 3 bases from J, with 12 bases between. The CDR3 extends over 14 amino acids. Germline V gives CDR1 LNHDA, CDR2 SQIVND (reference sequence). CDR3 DNA (partial): TGTGCCAGTAGTCACAGGGAGGGGACAGATACG. Translated, it gives CASSHREGTDT. From start to end, the CDR3 is CASSHREGTDTQYF.

Turning to this clone: The CDR3 extends 3 residues past the end of the read, so its final part is completed from the germline J gene. This chain links TRBV19 with TRBJ1-5; TRBD1 matches 7 bases. The CDR3 has 16 amino acids. Trimming cost V 4 bases and J 4 bases; bases outside gene matches: 10. CDR1 is LNHDA, CDR2 SQIVND, per germline (reference sequence). The CDR3 sequence: CASSTGTQQGNQPQHF. The part of the CDR3 DNA that was read is TGTGCCAGTAGTACTGGAACTCAACAGGGGAATCAGCCC.

To note about this clone: The CDR3 end lies 3 residues beyond the end of the read and is filled in from the germline J gene. The chain uses TRBV7-3 and TRBJ1-1; TRBD1 aligns across 9 bases. The CDR3 is 16 residues long. The J segment lost 7 bases and the V segment lost 5 bases, leaving 14 bases of the junction unmatched. The germline gives CDR1 SGHTA, CDR2 FQGTGA. Partial CDR3 DNA: TGTGCCAGCAGCCCGGGGACAGGGAGGATATCTGGTGAA. Amino acids: CASSPGTGRISGE. The entire CDR3 sequence reads CASSPGTGRISGEAFF.

As for this clone: The read falls 3 residues short of the CDR3 end, and the missing part is taken from the germline J gene. The genes are TRBV5-1 and TRBJ2-6, with 11 nucleotides matching TRBD1. Germline V lookup: CDR1 SGHRS, CDR2 YFSETQ. This CDR3 is 19 amino acids long. V was pared by 2 bases and J by 2 bases, with 9 bases of the junction left unmatched. This CDR3 is CASSLREGQGAPGANVLTF. The covered CDR3 bases are TGCGCCAGCAGCTTAAGAGAAGGACAGGGGGCTCCTGGGGCCAACGTC.

Of note for this clone: The read finishes 3 residues shy of the CDR3 end, and the germline J gene is used to complete it. The chain employs TRBV7-2 and TRBJ2-4; 7 nucleotides match TRBD1. CDR3 length equals 14 residues. The germline V gene has CDR1 SGHTA and CDR2 FQGNSA. This CDR3 reads CASSLIRQGAVQYF. Partial CDR3 DNA: TGTGCCAGCAGCCTCATCCGACAGGGTGCCGTT.

A word on this clone: The read ends 3 residues shy of where the CDR3 ends; the end is completed using the germline J gene. V and J are TRBV5-1 and TRBJ2-5; D remains unclear. CDR1 is SGHRS, CDR2 YFSETQ, per germline. The CDR3 covers 11 residues. V was shortened by 5 bases and J by 2 bases, with 4 bases between the two germline ends. CDR3 amino acids: CASSLQETQYF. The part of the CDR3 DNA that was read is TGCGCCAGCAGTCTGCAAGAGACC.

In regard to this clone: At one end the junction does not follow the germline gene, possibly because of a read error. The sequence runs out 3 residues before the end of the CDR3; the remainder is reconstructed from the germline J gene. J is TRBJ2-3 and V is TRBV7-7; D remains ambiguous. Germline-derived CDR1 and CDR2 are SSHAT and FNYEAQ (reference sequence). The length of the CDR3 is 13 residues. The part of the CDR3 DNA that was read is TGTGCTAGCAGCTTAGTTAGCCAAGAGACG. This codes for CASSLVSQET. The whole CDR3 sequence is CASSLVSQETQYF.

To note about this clone: The CDR3 end falls 3 residues outside the read, so it is completed with the germline J gene. The gene calls are TRBV7-9 and TRBJ2-7, with D maybe TRBD1 (6 bases). CDR3 length equals 13 residues. Germline CDR1 and CDR2: SEHNR and FQNEAQ (reference sequence). The V end lost 5 bases, the J end lost 5 bases, and 13 bases lay between the germline ends. CDR3 protein: CASSRKQGHEQYF. The CDR3 bases that were read are TGTGCCAGCAGCCGTAAACAGGGTCACGAG.

As regards this clone: The observed sequence ends 3 residues before the CDR3 terminus, with the missing tail filled in from the germline J gene. This chain joins TRBV7-3 and TRBJ2-5; 9 bases agree with TRBD2. The CDR3 has 15 amino acids. The germline V gene has CDR1 SGHTA and CDR2 FQGTGA. With 4 bases clipped from V and 2 bases from J, the junction kept 5 bases outside the gene matches. CDR3 sequence: CASSWSSGEQETQYF. CDR3 bases read: TGTGCCAGCAGCTGGTCTAGCGGGGAACAAGAGACC.

In the case of this clone: Coverage ceases 3 residues before the CDR3 finishes, and the germline J gene fills in the end. The chain uses TRBV7-2 and TRBJ2-7; a weak D match, TRBD2 (6 bases). The V and J ends lost 5 bases and 0 bases respectively, with 11 bases between them. The CDR3 extends over 14 amino acids. CDR1 and CDR2 (germline): SGHTA, FQGNSA. This CDR3 reads CASSPRGSSYEQYF. CDR3 bases read: TGTGCCAGCAGCCCCCGGGGGAGCTCCTACGAG.

A remark on this clone: The CDR3 end lies 3 residues beyond the end of the read and is filled in from the germline J gene. The chain has TRBV5-1 and TRBJ2-1; D is undetermined. Trimming removed 3 bases from V and 0 bases from J, with 10 bases in between. The CDR3 runs to 15 residues. Germline assignment: CDR1 SGHRS and CDR2 YFSETQ. The CDR3 sequence: CASSSTASSYNEQFF. The CDR3 bases that were read are TGCGCCAGCAGCTCAACTGCTTCCTCCTACAATGAG. The complete variable domain, with remaining parts taken from reference TRBV5-1 and TRBJ2-1, reads KAGVTQTPRYLIKTRGQQVTLSCSPISGHRSVSWYQQTPGQGLQFLFEYFSETQRNKGNFPGRFSGRQFSNSRSEMNVSTLELGDSALYLCASSSTASSYNEQFFGPGTRLTVL.

To note about this clone: The read ends 3 residues before the CDR3 terminus; that terminus is restored from the germline J gene. The V gene is TRBV7-6, the J gene TRBJ2-5; 11 bases align to TRBD2. This CDR3 comprises 15 residues. With V trimmed by 5 bases and J by 5 bases, 7 bases remained unmatched. Germline-derived CDR1 and CDR2 are SGHVS and FNYEAQ. The part of the CDR3 DNA that was read is TGTGCCAGCAGCCCACAGGGACTAGCGGTGGAGACC. It is translated as CASSPQGLAVET. The full CDR3 reads CASSPQGLAVETQYF.

Concerning this clone itself: The read ends 3 residues before the CDR3 terminus; that terminus is restored from the germline J gene. This chain links TRBV2 with TRBJ2-3, with D possibly matching TRBD2 (5 bases). The CDR3 loop spans 14 amino acids. Deletions cut 6 bases from V and 5 bases from J, with 15 bases between. Germline CDR1 SNHLY, CDR2 FYNNEI. Here the CDR3 reads CASRLPAGRDTQYF. CDR3 DNA, as far as it was read: TGTGCCAGCAGGCTCCCGGCGGGTAGAGATACG.